This entry features one T cell receptor beta chain sequence. Its antigen remains unidentified. This sample stems from a study of Ad26.COV2.S vaccination and SARS-CoV-2 variants. CDR3 length equals 12 residues. Germline V lookup: CDR1 MNHNY, CDR2 SVGAGI (reference sequence). Trimming removed 6 bases from V and 0 bases from J, with 6 bases in between. The study, taken as a whole, reports: Analyses of TCR breadth and depth may have underestimated total T cell responses. Non-spike TCR breadth was similar in vaccine and placebo recipients.

Sequencing used immunoSEQ multiplex PCR; TCRdb keeps in-frame clones, though not all of them. The sample lists about 350,000 clones; roughly 94% were seen once. The V and J genes are TRBV6-6 and TRBJ2-7; D not certain. This sequence originates from a human donor who had recovered from COVID-19. This specimen consisted of peripheral blood, obtained after recovery from COVID-19. The CDR3, as DNA: TGTGCCAGCAGGCCGGGCTCCTACGAGCAGTACTTC. Its translation: CASRPGSYEQYF.